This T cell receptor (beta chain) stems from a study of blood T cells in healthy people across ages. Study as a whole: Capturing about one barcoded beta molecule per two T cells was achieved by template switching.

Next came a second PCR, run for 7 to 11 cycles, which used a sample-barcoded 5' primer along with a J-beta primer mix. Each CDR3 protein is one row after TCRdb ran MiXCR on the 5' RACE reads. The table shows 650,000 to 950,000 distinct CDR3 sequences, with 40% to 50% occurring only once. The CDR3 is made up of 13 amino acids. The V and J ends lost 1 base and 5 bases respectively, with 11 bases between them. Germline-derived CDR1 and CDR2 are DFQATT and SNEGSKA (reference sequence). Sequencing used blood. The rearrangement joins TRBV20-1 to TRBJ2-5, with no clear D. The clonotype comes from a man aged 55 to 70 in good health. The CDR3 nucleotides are TGCAGTGCTAGAGGGGCCTCGGTGGAGACCCAGTACTTC. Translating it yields CSARGASVETQYF.